A single sample gave rise to the 9 T cell receptor beta chains below, sequenced in a study of blood T cell repertoires in COVID-19. Here immunoSEQ multiplex PCR was the method, and the copy in TCRdb shows in-frame clones only, minus some. The sample carries a few hundred thousand clones, 75% to 90% recorded once. Sequenced: PBMCs or T cells enriched from blood (not recorded which). The receptor source for this set is a woman between 25 and 40 years old who had recovered from COVID-19.

This chain links TRBV7-2 with TRBJ2-2; 8 bases map to TRBD2. The junction had 3 bases not matched to a gene; V was cut back by 2 bases and J by 1 base. Germline-derived CDR1 and CDR2 are SGHTA and FQGNSA. The CDR3 totals 16 residues. CDR3 coding DNA: TGTGCCAGCAGCTTAAGAAGCGGGAGGAACACCGGGGAGCTGTTTTTT. This gives the protein CASSLRSGRNTGELFF.

The rearrangement joins TRBV2 to TRBJ2-7; 8 bases agree with TRBD2. The CDR3 has 15 residues. Germline V gene lookup returns CDR1 SNHLY and CDR2 FYNNEI. V lost 6 bases and J lost 4; bases outside the gene matches: 11. This CDR3 is CASRMSGSLVYEQYF. CDR3 DNA: TGTGCCAGCAGGATGAGCGGGAGTCTTGTGTACGAGCAGTACTTC.

The J gene is TRBJ1-6, the V gene TRBV7-2, with 8 bases lining up with TRBD1. CDR1 and CDR2 (germline): SGHTA, FQGNSA. V shed 0 bases and J 6 bases; nucleotides not matched to a gene: 1. The CDR3 totals 15 residues. In DNA form, the CDR3 reads TGTGCCAGCAGCTTAGCGGACAGGGTTAATTCACCCCTCCACTTT. Protein sequence: CASSLADRVNSPLHF.

This chain links TRBV3-1 (or the pseudogene TRBV3-2) with TRBJ2-7, with a tentative D call TRBD2 (5 bases). CDR3 length equals 13 residues. The germline V and J ends were trimmed by 1 base and 8 bases, with 12 bases remaining between them. The V gene's germline CDR1 is LGHDT and CDR2 YNNKEL (reference sequence). This chain's CDR3 is CASSQGRSVQQYF. In DNA form, the CDR3 reads TGTGCCAGCAGCCAAGGTCGTAGCGTTCAGCAGTACTTC.

This sequence joins TRBV5-1 and TRBJ1-1, with 8 nucleotides matching TRBD1. V shed 3 bases and J 7 bases; nucleotides not matched to a gene: 14. Germline lookup yields CDR1 SGHRS and CDR2 YFSETQ. The CDR3 extends over 16 amino acids. The CDR3 loop reads CASSWTGRRGSGEAFF. CDR3 coding DNA: TGCGCCAGCAGCTGGACAGGGCGAAGAGGTTCAGGTGAAGCTTTCTTT.

The chain recombines TRBV20-1 with TRBJ1-5, with a tentative D call TRBD1 (5 bases). The germline V and J ends were trimmed by 3 bases and 6 bases, with 18 bases remaining between them. This CDR3 is 15 amino acids long. Germline V gene sequence: CDR1 DFQATT, CDR2 SNEGSKA (reference sequence). The CDR3: CSASIAGGVTQPQHF. In nucleotides, the CDR3 is TGCAGTGCTAGTATAGCGGGGGGAGTAACTCAGCCCCAGCATTTT.

The chain carries TRBV30 and TRBJ2-5; TRBD2 matches at 7 bases. The CDR3 consists of 14 residues. V lost 4 bases, J lost 5 bases, and 10 bases stayed unmatched. Germline assignment: CDR1 GTSNPN and CDR2 SVGIG (reference sequence). This CDR3 reads CAWKKGGQSETQYF. The DNA for the CDR3 is TGTGCCTGGAAGAAGGGAGGGCAGTCGGAGACCCAGTACTTC. Drawing the rest from reference TRBV30 and TRBJ2-5, the complete variable domain is SQTIHQWPATLVQPVGSPLSLECTVEGTSNPNLYWYRQAAGRGLQLLFYSVGIGQISSEVPQNLSASRPQDRQFILSSKKLLLSDSGFYLCAWKKGGQSETQYFGPGTRLLVL.

The chain joins TRBV11-3 to TRBJ2-1; 7 bases are a match to TRBD1. From germline, CDR1 is SGHNT and CDR2 YENEEA. This CDR3 region has 15 residues. V was pared by 5 bases and J by 3 bases, with 7 bases of the junction left unmatched. Here the CDR3 DNA reads TGTGCCAGCAGCCCCCGGGACAGTCGCTACAATGAGCAGTTCTTC. Amino acid sequence: CASSPRDSRYNEQFF.

The chain joins TRBV30 to TRBJ2-7; D is perhaps TRBD1 (6 bases). Deletions cut 2 bases from V and 4 bases from J, with 12 bases between. Germline CDR1 is GTSNPN and CDR2 is SVGIG (reference sequence). There are 13 residues in the CDR3. The chain's CDR3 is CAWSPGRGYEQYF. The CDR3 DNA is TGTGCCTGGAGTCCCGGCAGGGGATACGAGCAGTACTTC.